A single sample gave rise to the 5 T cell receptor beta chains below, sequenced in a study of cytomegalovirus exposure and HLA in healthy donors. It was with 60 Vbeta and 13 Jbeta primers that the PCR ran. The repertoire was sequenced with immunoSEQ multiplex PCR; TCRdb's copy has only in-frame clones and lacks some. The top ten clones hold 4.5% to 5.5% of a sample with roughly 120,000 clones, 8.5% to 10% of them seen once. The sequenced sample consisted of PBMCs. The receptors were gathered from a man aged 40-50 years in good health and CMV-seronegative.

V usage is TRBV18 and J usage is TRBJ1-5; D remains ambiguous. Trimming left V 5 bases short and J 4 bases short, with 15 bases between. The length of the CDR3 is 15 residues. The germline gives CDR1 KGHSH, CDR2 LQKENI. The CDR3 DNA follows: TGTGCCAGCTCAAAGGATGCGGAAGAAAATCAGCCCCAGCATTTT. Its translation is CASSKDAEENQPQHF.

This clone was seen a few times. The CDR3: CASSFLSSYNEQFF. In DNA form, the CDR3 reads TGTGCCAGCAGCTTCTTGAGCTCCTACAATGAGCAGTTCTTC. The gene calls are TRBV7-2 and TRBJ2-1, with D uncertain. The CDR3 sequence is 14 residues long. Germline V gene lookup returns CDR1 SGHTA and CDR2 FQGNSA. V gave up 3 bases and J gave up 0 bases, with 6 bases separating them.

The chain couples TRBV4-2 to TRBJ1-5, with TRBD1 matching 9 bases. The V gene's germline CDR1 is LGHNA and CDR2 YNFKEQ. The CDR3 contains 16 residues. V trimming: 0 bases; J trimming: 6 bases; junction bases outside the gene matches: 6. CDR3 DNA sequence: TGTGCCAGCAGCCAAGAGCTAGGGACAGGGTTTCAGCCCCAGCATTTT. Protein: CASSQELGTGFQPQHF.

This clone was seen a handful of times. The rearrangement uses TRBV6-1 and TRBJ1-5, with D possibly TRBD1 on 6 matching bases. There are 15 residues in the CDR3. Looked up from germline, CDR1 is MNHNS and CDR2 is SASEGT. V lost 4 bases and J 4 bases, leaving 14 bases between the germline ends. The CDR3: CASSVSTGSNQPQHF. The DNA of the CDR3 is TGTGCCAGCAGTGTATCTACAGGGTCTAATCAGCCCCAGCATTTT.

This clone came up a few times. The V and J genes are TRBV5-8 and TRBJ1-1; D perhaps matches TRBD1 (6 bases). This CDR3 has 12 residues. Germline CDR1 and CDR2: SGHTS and YDEGEE. V lost 9 bases and J 1 base, leaving 10 bases between the germline ends. The DNA for the CDR3 is TGTGCCATCGAGACAGGGAACACTGAAGCTTTCTTT. As protein: CAIETGNTEAFF.